This T cell receptor (beta chain) was found in a study of blood T cell repertoires in COVID-19. Authors' data handling: Amplification from reference gene primers served as the basis for estimated nucleated cell counts. Profiling relied on immunoSEQ multiplex PCR, and the TCRdb table lists in-frame clones only, not all of them. Clone size and V and J calls were adopted from that table, with D and trimming inferred from the DNA. The sample shows 200,000 to 300,000 clones, about 89% of them seen only once. The CDR3 loop spans 15 amino acids. The V and J ends lost 6 bases and 0 bases, in that order; junction bases with no gene match: 5.

The rearrangement links TRBV23-1 to TRBJ1-5; 7 nucleotides agree with TRBD1. TRBV23-1 is designated an ORF whose function remains uncertain. Sequenced: peripheral blood. This TCR was recovered from a woman aged 60-75 years who had recovered from COVID-19. CDR3 sequence (DNA): TGCGCCAGCAGGACAGGGATCTATAGCAATCAGCCCCAGCATTTT. Its translation is CASRTGIYSNQPQHF.